This paragraph covers one T cell receptor beta chain sequence. The antigen is undetermined. The source of the sample is a study of neurological immune-mediated disorders. Study-wide findings and caveats: It was the repertoires of 18 of 34 multiple sclerosis patients that phylogenetic grouping placed in one related-CDR3 cluster, which is a possible signature. Multiple sclerosis patients had less TCR clonal expansion than even healthy controls, unlike HTLV-1-associated myelopathy.

Looked up from germline, CDR1 is DFQATT and CDR2 is SNEGSKA (reference sequence). This CDR3 contains 12 residues. The ends were cut back, 5 bases at V and 5 bases at J, with 12 bases in the middle. 5'RACE generated cDNA with 10-nucleotide random UMIs. In each sequencing run, over 170 million TCR-beta sequences were generated from 15-18 subjects. TCRdb called the 5' RACE reads again in MiXCR, with one record for every CDR3 protein. This sample has 50,000 to 70,000 distinct CDR3 sequences, with around 2.3% found just once. The chain combines TRBV20-1 with TRBJ2-5, with D perhaps TRBD1 (6 bases). The receptor's source is a man over 45 with multiple sclerosis. Specimen: PBMCs. The CDR3 protein is CSAYQGLETQYF. CDR3 DNA: TGCAGTGCTTACCAGGGGTTGGAGACCCAGTACTTC.